One sample yielded the 8 T cell receptor beta chains listed below, sequenced in a study of immune heterogeneity within non-small cell lung tumors. A multiplex PCR containing 32 V primers and 13 J primers was used to amplify TCR beta CDR3. MiXCR, run by TCRdb on the multiplex PCR reads, gives a single entry per CDR3 protein. This table has about 21,000 distinct CDR3 sequences, 25% to 30% appearing once. At 550 to 700 ng per sample, bulk tumor genomic DNA provided the template. Several biopsies per primary tumor, spaced far apart, were taken during surgery. Curative operations were performed on patients who had untreated, newly diagnosed non-small cell lung cancer. Sequencing was carried out using lung tumor tissue. The receptors here all came from a man aged 35 to 55 with non-small cell lung cancer.

As regards this clonotype: A read error may explain this, as a much larger clone is one base away. The chain is built from TRBV28 and TRBJ2-3; 13 nucleotides align to TRBD2. Germline V gene data show CDR1 as MDHEN and CDR2 as SYDVKM. This CDR3 contains 15 residues. CDR3 in DNA: TGTGCCAGCAGTTTAAGACTAGCGGGAGGAGATGCGCAGTATTTT. This translates into CASSLRLAGGDAQYF.

The rearrangement joins TRBV30 to TRBJ2-3, with 8 bases matching TRBD2. CDR1 and CDR2 (germline): GTSNPN, SVGIG (reference sequence). This CDR3 has 16 residues. J gave up 2 bases and V 0 bases, and 7 bases lay outside the gene matches. The CDR3 nucleotides read TGTGCCTGGAGTGTGATGGCTAGCGGGCCCACAGATACGCAGTATTTT. Protein sequence: CAWSVMASGPTDTQYF. The full variable domain, rest sourced from reference TRBV30 and TRBJ2-3, is SQTIHQWPATLVQPVGSPLSLECTVEGTSNPNLYWYRQAAGRGLQLLFYSVGIGQISSEVPQNLSASRPQDRQFILSSKKLLLSDSGFYLCAWSVMASGPTDTQYFGPGTRLTVL.

This clonotype has more than one count but fewer than ten. This rearrangement joins TRBV10-3 to TRBJ2-7; D call uncertain. The CDR3 is 12 amino acids. Germline V gene sequence: CDR1 ENHRY, CDR2 SYGVKD. Trimming shortened V by 2 bases and J by 3 bases, and 5 bases separated the two germline ends. The CDR3, as DNA: TGTGCCATCAGTGAGAGAGTCTACGAGCAGTACTTC. This sequence encodes CAISERVYEQYF.

The table lists this clonotype with a few counts. J is TRBJ1-6 and V is TRBV12-3 or TRBV12-4, with D possibly being TRBD1 (5 bases). The V and J ends lost 5 bases and 12 bases respectively, with 11 bases between them. The CDR3 sequence is 12 residues long. The CDR3 here is CASSGTRGPLHF. CDR3 in DNA: TGTGCCAGCAGTGGAACTAGGGGACCCCTCCACTTT.

With regard to this clonotype: Since a much larger clone is just one base distant, this may be a read error. V gene TRBV12-3 or TRBV12-4 combines with J gene TRBJ2-1; 9 bases align to TRBD2. Trimming took 8 bases from V and 7 from J; bases not matched to a gene: 9. This CDR3 comprises 14 residues. The CDR3 loop is CASGIAGVGNEQFF. The CDR3 bases are TGTGCCAGCGGAATAGCGGGAGTCGGAAATGAGCAGTTCTTC.

The table lists this clonotype with many counts. This chain connects TRBV28 to TRBJ1-2, with 7 bases aligning to TRBD1. CDR1 and CDR2 (germline): MDHEN, SYDVKM. CDR3 length: 12 amino acids. The J segment lost 8 bases and the V segment lost 5 bases, leaving 5 bases of the junction unmatched. In DNA, the CDR3 is TGTGCCAGCAGTCCCGGGACAGTCGGCTACACCTTC. This encodes CASSPGTVGYTF.

The J gene is TRBJ2-3, the V gene TRBV24-1; D perhaps matches TRBD1 (6 bases). Germline-derived CDR1 and CDR2 are KGHDR and SFDVKD. The V end was cut by 9 bases, the J end by 2 bases, with 11 bases between. This CDR3 contains 13 residues. The CDR3 reads CATGQPITDTQYF. DNA for the CDR3: TGTGCCACCGGACAGCCGATCACAGATACGCAGTATTTT.

The rearrangement links TRBV19 to TRBJ2-3; TRBD2 matches at 7 bases. This CDR3 region has 17 residues. Trimming cost V 1 base and J 6 bases; bases outside gene matches: 13. Germline loops: CDR1 LNHDA, CDR2 SQIVND (reference sequence). CDR3 sequence: CASSIGARGRARDTQYF. CDR3 nucleotide sequence: TGTGCCAGTAGTATAGGGGCTAGAGGGAGGGCCCGTGATACGCAGTATTTT.